The 25 T cell receptor beta chains below all came from one sample that was sequenced in a study of T cell responses to AZD1222 COVID-19 vaccine. Method: immunoSEQ multiplex PCR; TCRdb's copy keeps in-frame clones and lacks some. The sample has about 110,000 clones, approximately 90% seen once. The specimen comprised peripheral blood, sampled on day 0 of AZD1222 vaccination. All receptors come from an adult in good health.

The rearrangement links TRBV7-9 to TRBJ2-7, with TRBD2 identical over 8 bases. After removal of 5 bases from V and 1 base from J, the junction contained 1 base not matched to a gene. This CDR3 spans 13 amino acids. Looked up from germline, CDR1 is SEHNR and CDR2 is FQNEAQ (reference sequence). The DNA of the CDR3 is TGTGCCAGCAGCACTAGCGGATCCTACGAGCAGTACTTC. Its translation: CASSTSGSYEQYF.

The chain couples TRBV2 to TRBJ1-2; 10 positions match TRBD1. V lost 5 bases to trimming and J lost 6 bases; unmatched junction nucleotides: 9. The CDR3 is made up of 15 amino acids. Germline CDR1 is SNHLY and CDR2 is FYNNEI. The CDR3 is CASSRPGTGADGYTF. The DNA of the CDR3 is TGTGCCAGCAGTCGTCCCGGGACAGGGGCGGATGGCTACACCTTC.

CDR3 residues: CASSSVLYSPLHF. In DNA, the CDR3 is TGTGCCAGCAGTTCCGTCCTCTATTCACCCCTCCACTTT. The chain combines TRBV6-5 with TRBJ1-6, with D uncertain. Trimming shortened V by 4 bases and J by 8 bases, and 9 bases separated the two germline ends. CDR1 and CDR2 from the germline V gene are MNHEY and SVGAGI. The CDR3 is 13 residues long.

The chain recombines TRBV3-1 (or the pseudogene TRBV3-2) with TRBJ1-1; unclear D gene. Trimming removed 4 bases at V and 3 bases at J, with 6 bases between. Looked up from germline, CDR1 is LGHDT and CDR2 is YNNKEL (reference sequence). The CDR3 sequence is 12 residues long. The CDR3 bases are TGTGCCAGCAGCCCGTCGCACACTGAAGCTTTCTTT. Its translation is CASSPSHTEAFF.

The chain combines TRBV7-6 with TRBJ1-1; possibly TRBD1 for D (6 bases). Germline-derived CDR1 and CDR2 are SGHVS and FNYEAQ. Deletions cut 2 bases from V and 3 bases from J, with 16 bases between. The CDR3 totals 16 residues. The CDR3 spells CASSLKFGGMDTEAFF. The DNA of the CDR3 is TGTGCCAGCAGCTTAAAGTTTGGGGGCATGGACACTGAAGCTTTCTTT. Drawing the rest from reference TRBV7-6 and TRBJ1-1, the complete variable domain is GAGVSQSPRYKVTKRGQDVALRCDPISGHVSLYWYRQALGQGPEFLTYFNYEAQQDKSGLPNDRFSAERPEGSISTLTIQRTEQRDSAMYRCASSLKFGGMDTEAFFGQGTRLTVV.

This clone showed up just once. The V call is TRBV25-1, the J call TRBJ1-4; 8 bases are a match to TRBD1. This CDR3 has 14 residues. V lost 8 bases, J lost 5 bases, and 7 bases stayed unmatched. From germline, CDR1 is MGHDK and CDR2 SYGVNS. The CDR3 spells CASGNRGVNEKLFF. The CDR3 nucleotides read TGTGCCAGCGGTAACAGGGGGGTAAATGAAAAACTGTTTTTT.

This chain uses TRBV11-2 with TRBJ2-7, with a tentative D call TRBD2 (5 bases). CDR1 is SGHAT, CDR2 FQNNGV, per germline. Trimming took 5 bases from V and 4 from J, leaving 12 bases between them. The CDR3 extends over 13 amino acids. DNA for the CDR3: TGTGCCAGCAGCCCAAGCGGAATTTACGAGCAGTACTTC. Its protein product is CASSPSGIYEQYF.

V gene TRBV24-1 combines with J gene TRBJ1-1; TRBD1 is a possible D gene (5 bases). V was cut by 12 bases and J by 4 bases, with 14 bases left in between. The CDR3 totals 12 residues. Germline V gene sequence: CDR1 KGHDR, CDR2 SFDVKD. The CDR3 here is CALNIGATEAFF. The CDR3, as DNA: TGTGCCCTCAATATCGGGGCCACTGAAGCTTTCTTT.

This clone has just a few counts. The CDR3 loop is CASSSDIANTGELFF. CDR3 sequence (DNA): TGTGCCAGCAGTTCGGACATAGCGAACACCGGGGAGCTGTTTTTT. This chain connects TRBV2 to TRBJ2-2; D is perhaps TRBD1 (5 bases). Germline V CDR1 and CDR2: SNHLY, FYNNEI. The germline V and J ends were trimmed by 5 bases and 0 bases, with 10 bases remaining between them. This CDR3 spans 15 amino acids.

V and J are TRBV10-2 and TRBJ2-5, with D perhaps TRBD1 (6 bases). Trimming took off 3 bases at V and 3 bases at J, with 11 bases between the two ends. The V gene's germline CDR1 is WSHSY and CDR2 SAAADI. The CDR3 length is 14 residues. CDR3 loop: CASSETGQKETQYF. For the CDR3, the DNA is TGCGCCAGCAGTGAAACCGGACAGAAAGAGACCCAGTACTTC.

The chain links TRBV10-3 to TRBJ2-6; 12 nucleotides agree with TRBD1. Trimming at V came to 6 bases and at J to 1 base, leaving 7 bases not matched to a gene. This CDR3 is 18 amino acids long. Germline CDR1 and CDR2: ENHRY and SYGVKD. CDR3 sequence (DNA): TGTGCCATCAGAGAACGGGACAGGGGGCGGTCTGGGGCCAACGTCCTGACTTTC. Protein product: CAIRERDRGRSGANVLTF.

The J gene is TRBJ1-2, the V gene TRBV28, with 7 bases aligning to TRBD1. This CDR3 contains 13 residues. With 6 bases clipped from V and 4 bases from J, the junction kept 5 bases outside the gene matches. CDR1 is MDHEN and CDR2 is SYDVKM in the germline V gene. CDR3: CASSRDSIYGYTF. For the CDR3, the DNA is TGTGCCAGCAGCCGGGACAGTATCTATGGCTACACCTTC.

This clone was detected only once. The chain has TRBV27 and TRBJ2-1; D is undetermined. CDR3 length: 16 amino acids. Deletions cut 2 bases from V and 0 bases from J, with 11 bases between. The germline CDR1 and CDR2 sequences are MNHEY and SMNVEV (reference sequence). The CDR3 spells CASSLRPISSYNEQFF. CDR3 in DNA: TGTGCCAGCAGTTTACGCCCGATAAGCTCCTACAATGAGCAGTTCTTC.

The chain recombines TRBV19 with TRBJ1-5; the D is unclear. The CDR3 runs to 13 residues. The V and J ends lost 3 bases and 5 bases respectively, with 8 bases between them. The germline CDR1 and CDR2 sequences are LNHDA and SQIVND (reference sequence). The CDR3, as DNA: TGTGCCAGTAGTATTTCGGGGTATCAGCCCCAGCATTTT. This sequence encodes CASSISGYQPQHF. Drawing the rest from reference TRBV19 and TRBJ1-5, the complete variable domain is DGGITQSPKYLFRKEGQNVTLSCEQNLNHDAMYWYRQDPGQGLRLIYYSQIVNDFQKGDIAEGYSVSREKKESFPLTVTSAQKNPTAFYLCASSISGYQPQHFGDGTRLSIL.

The rearrangement links TRBV12-5 to TRBJ2-7; 8 nucleotides line up with TRBD1. Trimming cost V 2 bases and J 4 bases; bases outside gene matches: 4. Germline V gene lookup returns CDR1 LGHNT and CDR2 FRNRAP. This CDR3 spans 14 amino acids. The CDR3 spells CASGLRTGRYEQYF. The CDR3 DNA reads as TGTGCTAGTGGTTTGAGGACAGGGAGGTACGAGCAGTACTTC.

The chain carries TRBV6-1 and TRBJ2-7; unclear D gene. V lost 3 bases, J lost 3 bases, and 3 bases lay in between. Germline CDR1 is MNHNS and CDR2 is SASEGT. The CDR3 sequence is 11 residues long. CDR3 in amino acids: CASSEIYEQYF. The CDR3, as DNA: TGTGCCAGCAGTGAGATCTACGAGCAGTACTTC.

The rearrangement links TRBV6-1 to TRBJ1-4, with D hard to call. Germline V CDR1 and CDR2: MNHNS, SASEGT. This CDR3 spans 14 amino acids. Trimming took off 2 bases at V and 8 bases at J, with 12 bases between the two ends. The CDR3 reads CASSELWTGEKLFF. For the CDR3, the DNA is TGTGCCAGCAGTGAACTTTGGACCGGGGAAAAACTGTTTTTT.

The V call is TRBV15, the J call TRBJ1-5; D unclear. The CDR3 totals 13 residues. Germline assignment: CDR1 LNHNV and CDR2 YYDKDF (reference sequence). Trimming took off 6 bases at V and 6 bases at J, with 12 bases between the two ends. The CDR3 spells CATRDSSGQPQHF. CDR3 in DNA: TGTGCCACCAGGGACTCTTCCGGTCAGCCCCAGCATTTT.

This chain uses TRBV28 with TRBJ1-3; D possibly corresponds to TRBD1 (6 bases). Germline V CDR1 and CDR2: MDHEN, SYDVKM. Trimming took 6 bases from V and 8 from J, leaving 20 bases between them. The length of the CDR3 is 15 residues. The CDR3 is CASSRPGDQGYTIYF. CDR3 DNA sequence: TGTGCCAGCAGCCGCCCAGGGGACCAGGGATACACCATATATTTT.

This clone was picked up one time. This sequence joins TRBV19 and TRBJ1-5; D unresolved. CDR3 size: 15 residues. Trimming shortened V by 1 base and J by 4 bases, and 11 bases separated the two germline ends. Per germline, CDR1 LNHDA and CDR2 SQIVND (reference sequence). The CDR3 region has the DNA TGTGCCAGTAGTATAGTGTCGCTAACAAATCAGCCCCAGCATTTT. Amino acids: CASSIVSLTNQPQHF.

The CDR3 DNA follows: TGTGCCAGCAATCTGTATCTTTCCTCTGGCTACACCTTC. This translates into CASNLYLSSGYTF. The gene calls are TRBV28 and TRBJ1-2, with D uncertain. Germline loops: CDR1 MDHEN, CDR2 SYDVKM. This CDR3 is 13 amino acids long. Deletions cut 7 bases from V and 7 bases from J, with 16 bases between.

The chain carries TRBV25-1 and TRBJ2-5, with 9 bases that match TRBD1. CDR1 and CDR2 from the germline V gene are MGHDK and SYGVNS. The CDR3 totals 16 residues. V lost 4 bases and J lost 5; bases outside the gene matches: 11. In nucleotides, the CDR3 is TGTGCCAGCAGTGCTTTTCCGGGACAGGGCGGTGAGACCCAGTACTTC. As protein: CASSAFPGQGGETQYF.

This rearrangement joins TRBV6-5 to TRBJ2-1, with 7 positions matching TRBD1. This CDR3 spans 14 amino acids. V was pared by 5 bases and J by 9 bases, with 10 bases of the junction left unmatched. The germline gives CDR1 MNHEY, CDR2 SVGAGI. The CDR3 sequence is CASSTDRTMGEQFF. The CDR3 DNA sequence: TGTGCCAGCAGTACGGACAGGACCATGGGTGAGCAGTTCTTC.

The chain couples TRBV12-3 or TRBV12-4 to TRBJ2-7, with D possibly matching TRBD1 (6 bases). The length of the CDR3 is 12 residues. Trimming removed 6 bases from V and 4 bases from J, with 10 bases in between. CDR3 sequence reads: CASSPQGYEQYF. CDR3 in DNA: TGTGCCAGCAGCCCTCAGGGGTACGAGCAGTACTTC.

V and J are TRBV5-6 and TRBJ1-5; D gene unclear. The CDR3 runs to 16 residues. Germline-derived CDR1 and CDR2 are SGHDT and YYEEEE. Trimming pared 1 base from V and 4 bases from J, leaving 15 bases between. The CDR3 sequence: CASSLWEPRPNQPQHF. CDR3 sequence (DNA): TGTGCCAGCAGCTTGTGGGAGCCTCGCCCTAATCAGCCCCAGCATTTT.